Listed here is a single T cell receptor beta chain. This may come from a read error, since a much larger clone is one base off. This entry belongs to a study of identical twins. The germline CDR1 and CDR2 sequences are SGHRS and YFSETQ. V lost 6 bases to trimming and J lost 8 bases; unmatched junction nucleotides: 11. The CDR3 is made up of 14 amino acids. Each CDR3 protein is one row after TCRdb ran MiXCR on the 5' RACE reads. The sample consists of around 280,000 distinct CDR3 sequences, roughly 8.6% of them appearing once. The same sample was also used in a study of yellow fever vaccine responses in identical twins.

Source material: memory (CD45RO+) T cells sorted from blood. The origin of this receptor is a woman younger than 35 in good health. The V and J genes are TRBV5-1 and TRBJ2-1, with 7 bases identical to TRBD2. CDR3: CASIDFWGGDEQFF. In DNA, the CDR3 is TGCGCCAGCATTGACTTTTGGGGAGGGGATGAGCAGTTCTTC.